These 19 T cell receptor beta chains were sequenced from one sample in a study of T cells in tuberculosis. The repertoire was sequenced with immunoSEQ multiplex PCR; TCRdb's copy has only in-frame clones and lacks some. The sample includes around 22,000 clones, around 95% of them seen just once. What was sequenced was PBMCs. The receptors come from a donor aged 10-35 years with latent tuberculosis or without tuberculosis infection.

V gene TRBV6-5 combines with J gene TRBJ2-1; the D is unclear. The V end was cut by 6 bases, the J end by 7 bases, with 13 bases between. Looked up from germline, CDR1 is MNHEY and CDR2 is SVGAGI. This CDR3 is 13 amino acids long. The CDR3 sequence is CASSPWQRNEQFF. The DNA for the CDR3 is TGTGCCAGCAGCCCCTGGCAGCGAAATGAGCAGTTCTTC.

This chain links TRBV10-1 with TRBJ2-3; D remains ambiguous. This CDR3 has 13 amino acids. The germline V gene encodes CDR1 WNHNN and CDR2 SYGVQD (reference sequence). V was pared by 8 bases and J by 0 bases, with 9 bases between. CDR3 region: CASGSTSTDTQYF. CDR3 in DNA: TGCGCCAGCGGTTCAACTAGCACAGATACGCAGTATTTT.

This clone has a single count. This chain links TRBV7-6 with TRBJ2-1; 9 nucleotides align to TRBD2. With V trimmed by 1 base and J by 9 bases, 4 bases remained unmatched. Germline V lookup: CDR1 SGHVS, CDR2 FNYEAQ. The length of the CDR3 is 14 residues. In nucleotides, the CDR3 is TGTGCCAGCAGCTTAGGCGGGGGGGCGGGTGAGCAGTTCTTC. It is translated as CASSLGGGAGEQFF.

V and J are TRBV5-4 and TRBJ2-5, with TRBD2 matching over 12 bases. Per germline, CDR1 SGHNT and CDR2 YYREEE (reference sequence). This CDR3 has 16 amino acids. The V and J ends lost 7 bases and 5 bases, in that order; junction bases with no gene match: 12. CDR3 in DNA: TGTGCCAGCCATGCTAGCGGGGGGGCCATCGGGGAGACCCAGTACTTC. Its protein product is CASHASGGAIGETQYF.

The chain couples TRBV5-1 to TRBJ1-1, with 9 positions matching TRBD1. This CDR3 comprises 15 residues. V lost 1 base and J lost 4; bases outside the gene matches: 5. Looked up from germline, CDR1 is SGHRS and CDR2 is YFSETQ. Here the CDR3 reads CASSLTGGAGTEAFF. The CDR3 coding sequence is TGCGCCAGCAGCTTGACAGGGGGCGCGGGCACTGAAGCTTTCTTT. The full variable domain, completed using reference TRBV5-1 and TRBJ1-1, is KAGVTQTPRYLIKTRGQQVTLSCSPISGHRSVSWYQQTPGQGLQFLFEYFSETQRNKGNFPGRFSGRQFSNSRSEMNVSTLELGDSALYLCASSLTGGAGTEAFFGQGTRLTVV.

V is TRBV30 and J is TRBJ1-5; 7 nucleotides line up with TRBD1. The CDR3 has 15 amino acids. V lost 0 bases, J lost 4 bases, and 6 bases stayed unmatched. The germline V gene encodes CDR1 GTSNPN and CDR2 SVGIG (reference sequence). The CDR3 DNA reads as TGTGCCTGGAGTGTACAGGGGACAGCGAATCAGCCCCAGCATTTT. This encodes CAWSVQGTANQPQHF.

The chain links TRBV5-6 to TRBJ2-7, with no clear D. The germline V and J ends were trimmed by 3 bases and 5 bases, with 18 bases remaining between them. Germline V gene sequence: CDR1 SGHDT, CDR2 YYEEEE. This CDR3 has 15 residues. Written as DNA, the CDR3 is TGTGCCAGCAGCTCCCTAGACCGAGCCTTAGACGAGCAGTACGTC. This encodes CASSSLDRALDEQYV.

The CDR3 DNA follows: TGCGCCAGCAGCTTGGAGAGGGGGCCCGGGGGCACTGAAGCTTTCTTT. It codes for CASSLERGPGGTEAFF. The chain couples TRBV5-1 to TRBJ1-1; 7 nucleotides agree with TRBD1. Losses at the gene ends were 0 bases for V and 4 bases for J; bases not matched to a gene: 9. This CDR3 has 16 amino acids. Germline-derived CDR1 and CDR2 are SGHRS and YFSETQ.

The V and J genes are TRBV7-3 and TRBJ2-3, with D perhaps matching TRBD2 (6 bases). CDR1 is SGHTA, CDR2 FQGTGA, per germline. The V and J ends lost 0 bases and 2 bases respectively, with 12 bases between them. The CDR3 runs to 16 residues. CDR3 protein: CASSLTAGTLTDTQYF. The CDR3 region has the DNA TGTGCCAGCAGCTTAACCGCGGGGACGCTCACAGATACGCAGTATTTT.

This rearrangement joins TRBV2 to TRBJ1-6; tentative D call: TRBD1 (5 bases). In germline, CDR1 is SNHLY, CDR2 FYNNEI. This CDR3 region has 15 residues. The V end was cut by 3 bases, the J end by 5 bases, with 11 bases between. CDR3 loop: CASSEGRGHNSPLHF. The CDR3, as DNA: TGTGCCAGCAGTGAGGGGCGGGGCCATAATTCACCCCTCCACTTT. The whole variable domain, filled in from reference TRBV2 and TRBJ1-6, reads EPEVTQTPSHQVTQMGQEVILRCVPISNHLYFYWYRQILGQKVEFLVSFYNNEISEKSEIFDDQFSVERPDGSNFTLKIRSTKLEDSAMYFCASSEGRGHNSPLHFGNGTRLTVT.

The V and J genes are TRBV27 and TRBJ1-2; D uncertain. The CDR3 has 13 residues. V lost 5 bases to trimming and J lost 4 bases, with 11 bases between them. The V gene's germline CDR1 is MNHEY and CDR2 SMNVEV (reference sequence). This CDR3 is CASSPDLPYGYTF. In nucleotides, the CDR3 is TGTGCCAGCAGTCCCGACTTGCCCTATGGCTACACCTTC.

The V call is TRBV21-1, the J call TRBJ2-7; the table gives TRBD1 as D, unverified against the DNA. TRBV21-1 is given as a pseudogene. CDR3 length: 15 amino acids. CDR3 coding DNA: TGTGCCAGCAGCAAACTGGGGACAGGGGGTTACGAGCAGTACTTC. Its protein is CASSKLGTGGYEQYF.

In this sample, this clone turned up once. The V gene is TRBV6-6, the J gene TRBJ1-4; 9 bases align to TRBD1. This CDR3 comprises 14 residues. Germline values: CDR1 MNHNY, CDR2 SVGAGI (reference sequence). The ends lost 5 bases at V and 7 bases at J; junction bases unmatched: 5. This CDR3 is CASSGTTGGEKLFF. In DNA form, the CDR3 reads TGTGCCAGCAGTGGGACGACAGGGGGTGAAAAACTGTTTTTT.

This clone has just one count. The chain links TRBV7-7 to TRBJ2-1, with a tentative D call TRBD2 (7 bases). The CDR3 sequence is 16 residues long. The V end lost 3 bases, the J end lost 3 bases, and 15 bases lay between the germline ends. The germline V gene encodes CDR1 SSHAT and CDR2 FNYEAQ (reference sequence). Here the CDR3 reads CASSLGGPNGYNEQFF. The CDR3, as DNA: TGTGCCAGCAGCTTGGGGGGGCCAAACGGCTACAATGAGCAGTTCTTC.

As DNA, the CDR3 is TGTGCCAGCAGCGTAGGACAGGCCCTATACGAGCAGTACTTC. Translated, it gives CASSVGQALYEQYF. V usage is TRBV9 and J usage is TRBJ2-7; the D gene is possibly TRBD1 (6 bases). Trimming took 0 bases from V and 4 from J, leaving 11 bases between them. The CDR3 is made up of 14 amino acids. In germline, CDR1 is SGDLS, CDR2 YYNGEE.

This rearrangement joins TRBV11-2 to TRBJ2-7; 10 nucleotides match TRBD1. Losses at the gene ends were 4 bases for V and 3 bases for J; bases not matched to a gene: 12. This CDR3 region has 17 residues. CDR1 and CDR2 (germline): SGHAT, FQNNGV. CDR3 protein: CASSSYLRDRGGYEQYF. In DNA, the CDR3 is TGTGCCAGCAGCTCGTACCTCCGGGACAGGGGAGGCTACGAGCAGTACTTC.

The V call is TRBV5-6, the J call TRBJ1-2; 7 bases align to TRBD1. Germline V gene sequence: CDR1 SGHDT, CDR2 YYEEEE. J lost 8 bases, V lost 6 bases, and 7 bases had no gene match. This CDR3 contains 12 residues. The CDR3 is CASMGQSHGYTF. As DNA, the CDR3 is TGTGCCAGCATGGGACAGTCGCACGGCTACACCTTC.

The chain recombines TRBV30 with TRBJ1-1; D is unresolved. The V end lost 0 bases, the J end lost 1 base, and 6 bases lay between the germline ends. The germline V gene has CDR1 GTSNPN and CDR2 SVGIG (reference sequence). The CDR3 covers 13 residues. CDR3 protein: CAWSVDSNTEAFF. As DNA, the CDR3 is TGTGCCTGGAGTGTAGACTCGAACACTGAAGCTTTCTTT.

The table lists this clone with a count of one. V and J are TRBV5-1 and TRBJ1-1; TRBD1 aligns across 10 bases. The CDR3 runs 16 residues. J gave up 4 bases and V 0 bases, and 6 bases lay outside the gene matches. CDR1 and CDR2 from the germline V gene are SGHRS and YFSETQ. The CDR3, as DNA: TGCGCCAGCAGCTTGGGACAGGGGGCGCGAGGCACTGAAGCTTTCTTT. It specifies CASSLGQGARGTEAFF.